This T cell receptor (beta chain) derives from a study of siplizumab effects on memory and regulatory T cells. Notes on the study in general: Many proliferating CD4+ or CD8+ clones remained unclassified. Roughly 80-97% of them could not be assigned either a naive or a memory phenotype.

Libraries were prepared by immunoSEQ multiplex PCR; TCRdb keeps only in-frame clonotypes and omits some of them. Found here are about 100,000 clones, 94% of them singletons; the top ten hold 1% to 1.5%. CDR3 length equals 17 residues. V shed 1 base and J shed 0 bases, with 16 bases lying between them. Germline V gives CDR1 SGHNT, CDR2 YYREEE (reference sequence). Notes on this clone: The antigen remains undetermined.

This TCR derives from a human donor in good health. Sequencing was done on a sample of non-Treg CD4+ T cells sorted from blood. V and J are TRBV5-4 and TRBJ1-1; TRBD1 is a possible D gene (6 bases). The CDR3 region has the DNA TGTGCCAGCAGCTTGAATCTCAGGGGAGCGGTGAACACTGAAGCTTTCTTT. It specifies CASSLNLRGAVNTEAFF.